The clone carrying this T cell receptor (beta chain) was observed a handful of times. This sample was included in a study of blood T cells in healthy people across ages. The germline V gene has CDR1 DFQATT and CDR2 SNEGSKA (reference sequence). V shed 3 bases and J 3 bases; nucleotides not matched to a gene: 6. The CDR3 spans 15 residues. Primed by a sample-barcoded 5' primer and a J-beta primer mix, a second PCR proceeded for roughly 7 to 11 cycles. MiXCR was run by TCRdb on the 5' RACE reads, yielding one entry per CDR3 protein. The sample contains over 600,000 distinct CDR3 sequences, approximately 21% of which appear only once.

Sequenced: blood. This sequence was found in a man between 65 and 85 years old in good health. J is TRBJ2-3 and V is TRBV20-1, with 10 bases lining up with TRBD2. Written as DNA, the CDR3 is TGCAGTGCTAGGAGCCCTAGCGGGAGTACAGATACGCAGTATTTT. This sequence encodes CSARSPSGSTDTQYF.